This T cell receptor (beta chain) was retrieved from a study of T cell repertoires in ileal Crohn's disease. Study at large: Operated complications were stricturing disease (61%) and penetrating disease (approximately 39%).

The V segment lost 3 bases and the J segment 0 bases; nucleotides outside the gene matches: 4. This CDR3 has 15 residues. CDR1 and CDR2 (germline): MNHNY, SVGAGI (reference sequence). Libraries were prepared by immunoSEQ multiplex PCR; TCRdb keeps only in-frame clonotypes and omits some of them. The sample lists 1,900 or so clones; around 83% were seen once. General study findings and limits: Active smokers at surgery had more clonal expansions than non-smokers. Compared with CD4 T cells, sorted CD8 cells carried more expanded clones.

On this clone: Its antigen is not known.

Time point of the sample: neoterminal ileum biopsy at postoperative endoscopy, about 6 months after surgery. Adults with ileal or ileocolonic Crohn's disease and an indication for resection were eligible. The sequencing input was ileal tissue. This TCR derives from an adult with Crohn's disease. The V call is TRBV6-6, the J call TRBJ2-7, with 8 nucleotides matching TRBD2. The CDR3 spells CASSYLAGSSYEQYF. The CDR3 DNA reads as TGTGCCAGCAGTTATCTAGCGGGTAGCTCCTACGAGCAGTACTTC.